The T cell receptor beta chain described here comes from a study of blood T cell repertoires in COVID-19. Whole-study context: The study drew acute and convalescent COVID-19 samples from the United States, Italy and Spain.

In the authors' workflow: Scientists estimated how many nucleated cells there were by amplifying reference gene primers. Here immunoSEQ multiplex PCR was the method, and the copy in TCRdb shows in-frame clones only, minus some. That table gives V, J and clone size, and the DNA gave D and trimming. The repertoire consists of over 250,000 clones, with more than 75% occurring once and the leading ten covering around 2%. The sample was PBMCs or T cells enriched from blood (not recorded which). The sequence came from a woman aged 55-69 years in a cohort exposed to, infected with or recovered from COVID-19 (not recorded which).

The DNA for the CDR3 is TGTGCCAGCAGTGCCGGGACAGGGGCCAATCTACAAGAGACCCAGTACTTC. Amino acid sequence: CASSAGTGANLQETQYF. The rearrangement links TRBV6-1 to TRBJ2-5; the match to TRBD1 covers 10 bases. The germline gives CDR1 MNHNS, CDR2 SASEGT. This CDR3 has 17 residues. Trimming at V came to 4 bases and at J to 2 bases, leaving 10 bases not matched to a gene.